The 21 T cell receptor beta chains presented below share a single source sample, sequenced in a study of T cell responses to AZD1222 COVID-19 vaccine. The method was immunoSEQ multiplex PCR; TCRdb's version includes in-frame clones alone and lacks a portion of them. The table includes over 100,000 clones, around 90% detected once. The source material was peripheral blood, sampled on day 0 of MenACWY control vaccination. The receptors here all came from an adult in good health.

This chain links TRBV28 with TRBJ1-5; 8 nucleotides line up with TRBD1. Germline loops: CDR1 MDHEN, CDR2 SYDVKM. The CDR3 consists of 15 residues. Trimming removed 5 bases from V and 1 base from J; junction bases left unmatched: 4. The CDR3 DNA is TGTGCCAGCAGTATCCACAGGGGGAGCAATCAGCCCCAGCATTTT. Translation gives CASSIHRGSNQPQHF. The complete variable domain, with remaining parts taken from reference TRBV28 and TRBJ1-5, reads DVKVTQSSRYLVKRTGEKVFLECVQDMDHENMFWYRQDPGLGLRLIYFSYDVKMKEKGDIPEGYSVSREKKERFSLILESASTNQTSMYLCASSIHRGSNQPQHFGDGTRLSIL.

The gene calls are TRBV15 and TRBJ1-5; 10 bases map to TRBD1. From germline, CDR1 is LNHNV and CDR2 YYDKDF (reference sequence). The CDR3 is made up of 14 amino acids. Germline trimming cut 5 bases from V and 4 bases from J; bases unmatched to any gene: 2. Here the CDR3 DNA reads TGTGCCACCAGCGGGGACAGGGGTAATCAGCCCCAGCATTTT. Translated, it gives CATSGDRGNQPQHF.

V is TRBV20-1 and J is TRBJ2-1, with D unresolved. The CDR3 totals 12 residues. Trimming left V 3 bases short and J 8 bases short, with 11 bases between. Germline loops: CDR1 DFQATT, CDR2 SNEGSKA (reference sequence). CDR3: CSASRAIYEQFF. In nucleotides, the CDR3 is TGCAGTGCTAGTAGAGCGATCTATGAGCAGTTCTTC.

This clone was counted once. The V call is TRBV12-3 or TRBV12-4, the J call TRBJ2-5, with TRBD2 as a possible D gene (6 bases). Between the trimmed V and J ends, which lost 3 bases and 9 bases, there was a span of 14 bases. This CDR3 region has 13 residues. CDR3: CASSFGTGEAQYF. Written as DNA, the CDR3 is TGTGCCAGCAGTTTCGGTACCGGGGAGGCCCAGTACTTC.

The chain carries TRBV21-1 and TRBJ2-5; the D call TRBD2 from the table was never checked on the DNA. TRBV21-1 is tagged as a pseudogene. The CDR3 runs to 14 residues. The CDR3 spells CASSMRRGWETQYF. DNA for the CDR3: TGTGCCAGCAGCATGAGGAGGGGTTGGGAGACCCAGTACTTC.

This clone appeared many times. The V and J genes are TRBV6-4 and TRBJ2-7; TRBD1 matches at 9 bases. Germline V gene sequence: CDR1 MRHNA, CDR2 SNTAGT. The CDR3 loop spans 16 amino acids. V gave up 2 bases and J gave up 4 bases; unmatched junction bases: 9. CDR3 amino acids: CASSDGQGSEFYEQYF. CDR3 bases: TGTGCCAGCAGTGACGGACAGGGGTCCGAGTTTTACGAGCAGTACTTC.

The genes are TRBV4-3 and TRBJ1-2, with 7 positions matching TRBD1. The CDR3 loop spans 15 amino acids. Germline CDR1 is LGHNA and CDR2 is YSLEER. J gave up 2 bases and V 1 base, and 4 bases lay outside the gene matches. The CDR3 coding sequence is TGCGCCAGCAGCCAAGGCGACAGGGCGAACTATGGCTACACCTTC. Amino acids: CASSQGDRANYGYTF.

The chain is built from TRBV28 and TRBJ1-4; 8 nucleotides align to TRBD1. CDR1 is MDHEN and CDR2 is SYDVKM in the germline V gene. CDR3 length equals 14 residues. Trimming at V came to 6 bases and at J to 8 bases, leaving 8 bases not matched to a gene. Here the CDR3 DNA reads TGTGCCAGCAGAAAACGCAGGGGGCTGGAAAAACTGTTTTTT. Amino acid sequence: CASRKRRGLEKLFF.

The genes are TRBV5-4 and TRBJ1-3; D gene unclear. Per the germline V gene, CDR1 is SGHNT and CDR2 is YYREEE (reference sequence). V was trimmed by 0 bases and J by 3 bases, leaving 13 bases between them. This CDR3 has 16 amino acids. The CDR3 spells CASSLVSSHGGNTIYF. As DNA, the CDR3 is TGTGCCAGCAGCTTGGTGTCTTCCCATGGTGGAAACACCATATATTTT.

The V and J genes are TRBV10-3 and TRBJ2-7, with D perhaps TRBD1 (6 bases). The ends were cut back, 5 bases at V and 3 bases at J, with 17 bases in the middle. Germline V gene data show CDR1 as ENHRY and CDR2 as SYGVKD. CDR3 length equals 15 residues. CDR3 DNA sequence: TGTGCCATCAGTCCACATGGGGGCTTCGGCTACGAGCAGTACTTC. Protein product: CAISPHGGFGYEQYF.

This chain uses TRBV7-2 with TRBJ1-1; possibly TRBD1 for D (6 bases). The CDR3 covers 14 residues. V lost 3 bases and J 4 bases, leaving 12 bases between the germline ends. Germline CDR1 reads SGHTA; CDR2 reads FQGNSA. The CDR3 DNA reads as TGTGCCAGCAGCTTTTGGGGGCTGGCCACTGAAGCTTTCTTT. Residues: CASSFWGLATEAFF.

The genes are TRBV11-2 and TRBJ1-6; D not certain. V was cut by 2 bases and J by 9 bases, with 14 bases left in between. Per the germline V gene, CDR1 is SGHAT and CDR2 is FQNNGV. This CDR3 contains 15 residues. CDR3 sequence (DNA): TGTGCCAGCAGCTTACGATCGCAGCCTTTTTCACCCCTCCACTTT. Encoded protein: CASSLRSQPFSPLHF.

This clone was recorded only once. The J gene is TRBJ2-2, the V gene TRBV5-1, with TRBD2 matching 9 bases. Trimming removed 2 bases from V and 0 bases from J; junction bases left unmatched: 5. Germline V gene lookup returns CDR1 SGHRS and CDR2 YFSETQ. The CDR3 totals 17 residues. This CDR3 reads CASSLRAGGTNTGELFF. The CDR3 DNA sequence: TGCGCCAGCAGCTTACGAGCGGGAGGCACGAACACCGGGGAGCTGTTTTTT.

The chain recombines TRBV4-3 with TRBJ1-5; 7 bases map to TRBD1. The trim removed 0 bases at V and 0 bases at J, leaving 5 bases unmatched. Germline lookup yields CDR1 LGHNA and CDR2 YSLEER. This CDR3 contains 17 residues. CDR3 sequence (DNA): TGCGCCAGCAGCCAAGATTTGGGACAGCATAGCAATCAGCCCCAGCATTTT. The encoded protein is CASSQDLGQHSNQPQHF.

This chain joins TRBV9 and TRBJ1-1, with 9 bases identical to TRBD1. The CDR3 has 15 amino acids. The germline gives CDR1 SGDLS, CDR2 YYNGEE. J gave up 4 bases and V 0 bases, and 4 bases lay outside the gene matches. This CDR3 is CASSVETGGTTEAFF. CDR3 sequence (DNA): TGTGCCAGCAGCGTAGAAACAGGGGGCACCACTGAAGCTTTCTTT.

The chain links TRBV28 to TRBJ1-2; 10 positions match TRBD1. The CDR3 extends over 15 amino acids. Germline CDR1 is MDHEN and CDR2 is SYDVKM. V lost 3 bases to trimming and J lost 3 bases; unmatched junction nucleotides: 4. CDR3 sequence reads: CASSFWGQGYYGYTF. CDR3 bases: TGTGCCAGCAGTTTTTGGGGACAGGGGTACTATGGCTACACCTTC.

V is TRBV6-6 and J is TRBJ1-3, with TRBD1 identical over 7 bases. With 6 bases clipped from V and 2 bases from J, the junction kept 7 bases outside the gene matches. This CDR3 spans 15 amino acids. Germline CDR1 reads MNHNY; CDR2 reads SVGAGI (reference sequence). The CDR3 DNA is TGTGCCAGCAGCCCTCGCCAGGGGGCTGGAAACACCATATATTTT. Its protein product is CASSPRQGAGNTIYF.

The gene calls are TRBV7-2 and TRBJ1-1; weak D call: TRBD1 (6 bases). The CDR3 sequence is 17 residues long. Germline V gene sequence: CDR1 SGHTA, CDR2 FQGNSA. Trimming cost V 2 bases and J 2 bases, with 18 bases left between them. The CDR3 sequence is CASSLNRASDLNTEAFF. The CDR3 DNA is TGTGCCAGCAGCTTAAACAGGGCGTCCGACCTTAACACTGAAGCTTTCTTT.

This chain links TRBV27 with TRBJ2-2, with TRBD1 matching 7 bases. The V gene end was trimmed by 8 bases and the J gene end by 10 bases; junction bases not matched to a gene: 10. Germline lookup yields CDR1 MNHEY and CDR2 SMNVEV (reference sequence). The CDR3 is made up of 13 amino acids. CDR3 DNA: TGTGCCAGCTCCACAGGGGCCCCGGTGGAGCTGTTTTTT. It yields the protein CASSTGAPVELFF.

The chain has TRBV28 and TRBJ2-7, with 7 bases that match TRBD1. CDR1 and CDR2 (germline): MDHEN, SYDVKM. After removal of 7 bases from V and 4 bases from J, the junction contained 13 bases not matched to a gene. This CDR3 has 15 residues. In DNA, the CDR3 is TGTGCCAGCACCAGGAAACAGGGGCTGCCTTACGAGCAGTACTTC. Amino acids: CASTRKQGLPYEQYF.

The chain combines TRBV4-1 with TRBJ1-1; D is perhaps TRBD1 (5 bases). This CDR3 is 16 amino acids long. Trimming removed 0 bases from V and 4 bases from J, with 15 bases in between. Germline CDR1 reads MGHRA; CDR2 reads YSYEKL. The CDR3 DNA follows: TGCGCCAGCAGCCAAGATTTGGCAGGGTGGACCACTGAAGCTTTCTTT. Its translation is CASSQDLAGWTTEAFF.